This T cell receptor beta chain was observed in a study of blood T cell repertoires in COVID-19. Study-wide context: Samples came from the United States, Italy and Spain, spanning acute and convalescent COVID-19. T cells, B-cell-depleted T cells, or PBMCs supplied cDNA or gDNA.

Germline V gene data show CDR1 as MNHEY and CDR2 as SVGAGI. The CDR3 has 15 amino acids. Assay: immunoSEQ multiplex PCR; the TCRdb copy retains only in-frame clones and omits some. The sample holds about 270,000 clones, roughly 84% seen once. A word on this clone: A junction boundary mismatches the germline segment, possibly from a read error.

Patients in Seattle were enrolled during active infection, then followed longitudinally. Sequencing was performed on peripheral blood. The receptor was isolated from a human donor with COVID-19, enrolled during active disease. The donor label of this sample is uncertain. This sequence joins TRBV6-5 and TRBJ1-1; TRBD1 matches 12 bases. CDR3 DNA sequence: TGTGCCAGCAGTGACTCGGGACAGGGGGCTACTGAAGCTTTCTTT. Protein product: CASSDSGQGATEAFF.